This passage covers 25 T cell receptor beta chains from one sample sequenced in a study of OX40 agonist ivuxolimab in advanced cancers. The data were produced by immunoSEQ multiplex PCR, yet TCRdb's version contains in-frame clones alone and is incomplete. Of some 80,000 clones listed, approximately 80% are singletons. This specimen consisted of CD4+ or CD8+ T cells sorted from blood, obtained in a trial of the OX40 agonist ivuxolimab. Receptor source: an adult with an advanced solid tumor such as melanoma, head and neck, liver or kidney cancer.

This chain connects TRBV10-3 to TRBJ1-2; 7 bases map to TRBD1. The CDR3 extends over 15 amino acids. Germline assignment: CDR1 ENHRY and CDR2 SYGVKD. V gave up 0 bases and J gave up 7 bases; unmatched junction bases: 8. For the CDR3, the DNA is TGTGCCATCAGTGAGTCAGGGGGCGCGGCTAGTGGCTACACCTTC. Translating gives CAISESGGAASGYTF.

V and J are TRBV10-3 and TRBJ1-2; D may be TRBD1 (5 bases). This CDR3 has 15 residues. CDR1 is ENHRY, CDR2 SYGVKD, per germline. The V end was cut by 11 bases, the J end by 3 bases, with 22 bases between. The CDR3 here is CAAHGATRSYYGYTF. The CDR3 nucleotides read TGTGCCGCCCACGGGGCAACCCGAAGCTACTATGGCTACACCTTC.

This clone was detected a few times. The chain's CDR3 is CASSFGRGEQFF. The CDR3 DNA is TGTGCCAGCAGTTTCGGGCGCGGTGAGCAGTTCTTC. The chain employs TRBV5-4 and TRBJ2-1; D not certain. Per the germline V gene, CDR1 is SGHNT and CDR2 is YYREEE (reference sequence). The CDR3 is made up of 12 amino acids. V gave up 5 bases and J gave up 9 bases, with 12 bases separating them.

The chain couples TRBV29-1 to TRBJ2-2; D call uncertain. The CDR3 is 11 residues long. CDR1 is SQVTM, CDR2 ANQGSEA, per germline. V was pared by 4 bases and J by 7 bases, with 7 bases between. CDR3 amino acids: CSVGSYGELFF. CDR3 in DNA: TGCAGCGTTGGGTCGTACGGGGAGCTGTTTTTT.

The CDR3, as DNA: TGTGCCAGCAGATTATTAGAGACCCAGTACTTC. It codes for CASRLLETQYF. The rearrangement uses TRBV6-5 and TRBJ2-5, with D unclear. Per germline, CDR1 MNHEY and CDR2 SVGAGI. The CDR3 covers 11 residues. Trimming took off 6 bases at V and 4 bases at J, with 6 bases between the two ends.

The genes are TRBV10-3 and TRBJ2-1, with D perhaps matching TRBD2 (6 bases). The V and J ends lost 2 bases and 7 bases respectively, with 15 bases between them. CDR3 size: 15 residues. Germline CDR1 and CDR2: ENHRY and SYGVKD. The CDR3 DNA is TGTGCCATCAGTGAGCCCAACCGGGCGGGGAATGAGCAGTTCTTC. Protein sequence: CAISEPNRAGNEQFF.

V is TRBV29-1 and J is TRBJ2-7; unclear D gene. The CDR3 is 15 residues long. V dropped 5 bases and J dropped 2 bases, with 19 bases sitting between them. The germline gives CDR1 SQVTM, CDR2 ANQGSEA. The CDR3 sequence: CSVKTGGFTTYEQYF. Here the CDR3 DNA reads TGCAGCGTTAAGACCGGCGGCTTTACCACCTACGAGCAGTACTTC.

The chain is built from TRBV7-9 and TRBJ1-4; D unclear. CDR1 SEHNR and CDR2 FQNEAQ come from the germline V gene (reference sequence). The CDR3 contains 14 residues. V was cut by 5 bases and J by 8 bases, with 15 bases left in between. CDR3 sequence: CASSSANTGEKLFF. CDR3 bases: TGTGCCAGCAGCAGTGCCAATACTGGGGAAAAACTGTTTTTT.

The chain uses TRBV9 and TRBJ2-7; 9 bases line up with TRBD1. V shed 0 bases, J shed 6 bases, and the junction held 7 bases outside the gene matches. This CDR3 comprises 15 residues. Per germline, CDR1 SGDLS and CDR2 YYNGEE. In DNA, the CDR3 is TGTGCCAGCAGCGTAGAAGGGACAGGGACTTTCGAGCAGTACTTC. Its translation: CASSVEGTGTFEQYF.

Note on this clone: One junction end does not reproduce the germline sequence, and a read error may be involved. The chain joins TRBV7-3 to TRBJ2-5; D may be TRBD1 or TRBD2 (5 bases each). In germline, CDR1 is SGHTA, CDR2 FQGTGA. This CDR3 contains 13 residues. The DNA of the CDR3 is TGTGCCAGCGGCTTAAGTCGGGACGAGACCCAGTACTTC. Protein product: CASGLSRDETQYF.

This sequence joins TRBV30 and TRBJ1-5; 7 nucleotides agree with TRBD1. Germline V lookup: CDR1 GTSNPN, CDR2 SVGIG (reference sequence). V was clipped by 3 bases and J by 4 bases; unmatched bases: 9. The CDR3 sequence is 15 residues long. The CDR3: CAWSAGQAANQPQHF. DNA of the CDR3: TGTGCCTGGAGCGCTGGACAGGCGGCGAATCAGCCCCAGCATTTT. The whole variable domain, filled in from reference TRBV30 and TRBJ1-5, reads SQTIHQWPATLVQPVGSPLSLECTVEGTSNPNLYWYRQAAGRGLQLLFYSVGIGQISSEVPQNLSASRPQDRQFILSSKKLLLSDSGFYLCAWSAGQAANQPQHFGDGTRLSIL.

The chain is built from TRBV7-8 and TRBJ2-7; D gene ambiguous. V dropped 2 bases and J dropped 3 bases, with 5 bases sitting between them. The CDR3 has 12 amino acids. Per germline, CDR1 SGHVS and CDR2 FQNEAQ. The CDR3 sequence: CASSLSIYEQYF. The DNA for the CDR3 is TGTGCCAGCAGCTTATCCATCTACGAGCAGTACTTC.

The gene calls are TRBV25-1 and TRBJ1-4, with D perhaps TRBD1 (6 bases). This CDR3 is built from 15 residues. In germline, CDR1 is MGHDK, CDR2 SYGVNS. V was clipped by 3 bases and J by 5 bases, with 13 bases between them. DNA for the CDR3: TGTGCCAGCAGTGATCCGAGGACAGAGAATGAAAAACTGTTTTTT. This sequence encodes CASSDPRTENEKLFF.

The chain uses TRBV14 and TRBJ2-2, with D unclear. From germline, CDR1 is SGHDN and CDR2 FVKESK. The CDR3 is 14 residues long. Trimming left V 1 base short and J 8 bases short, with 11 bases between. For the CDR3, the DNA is TGTGCCAGCAGCCAAGCCCTTAATAAAGGGGAGCTGTTTTTT. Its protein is CASSQALNKGELFF.

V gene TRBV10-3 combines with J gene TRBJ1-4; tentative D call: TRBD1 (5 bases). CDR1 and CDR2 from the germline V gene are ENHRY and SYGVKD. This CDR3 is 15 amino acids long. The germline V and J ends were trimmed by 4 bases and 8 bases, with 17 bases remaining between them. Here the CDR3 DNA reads TGTGCCATCAGTGTAGGGGCCGGCACTTTAGAAAAACTGTTTTTT. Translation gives CAISVGAGTLEKLFF.

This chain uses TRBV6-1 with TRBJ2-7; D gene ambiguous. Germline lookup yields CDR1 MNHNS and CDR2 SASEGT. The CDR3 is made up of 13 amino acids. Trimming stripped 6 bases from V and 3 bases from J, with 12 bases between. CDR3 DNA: TGTGCCAGCAGCAGTCGGGCCGACTACGAGCAGTACTTC. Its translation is CASSSRADYEQYF.

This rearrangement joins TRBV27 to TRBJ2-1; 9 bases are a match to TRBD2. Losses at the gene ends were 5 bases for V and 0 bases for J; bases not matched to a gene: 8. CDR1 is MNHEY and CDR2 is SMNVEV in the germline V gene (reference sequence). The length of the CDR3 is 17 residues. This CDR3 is CASSPMGSGSSYNEQFF. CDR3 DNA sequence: TGTGCCAGCAGTCCAATGGGTAGCGGGAGCTCCTACAATGAGCAGTTCTTC.

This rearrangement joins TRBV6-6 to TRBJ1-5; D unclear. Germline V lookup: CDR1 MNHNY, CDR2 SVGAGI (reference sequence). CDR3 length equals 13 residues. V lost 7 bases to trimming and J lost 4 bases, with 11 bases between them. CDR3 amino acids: CASTDPRNQPQHF. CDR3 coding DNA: TGTGCCAGCACCGACCCTAGAAATCAGCCCCAGCATTTT.

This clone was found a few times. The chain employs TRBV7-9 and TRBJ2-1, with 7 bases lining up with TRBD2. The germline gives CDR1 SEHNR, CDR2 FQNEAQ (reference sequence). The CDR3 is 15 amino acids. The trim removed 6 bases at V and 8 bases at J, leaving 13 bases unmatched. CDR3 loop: CASRDGAGMGDEQFF. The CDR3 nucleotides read TGTGCCAGCAGGGACGGAGCGGGGATGGGGGATGAGCAGTTCTTC.

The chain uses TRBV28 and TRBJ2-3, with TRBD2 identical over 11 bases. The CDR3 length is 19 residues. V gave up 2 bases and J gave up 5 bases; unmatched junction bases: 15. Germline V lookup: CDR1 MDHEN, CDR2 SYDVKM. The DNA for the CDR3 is TGTGCCAGCAGTTTAGGTAGCCTAGCGGGAGGTCTGAGGGTAGATACGCAGTATTTT. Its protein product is CASSLGSLAGGLRVDTQYF.

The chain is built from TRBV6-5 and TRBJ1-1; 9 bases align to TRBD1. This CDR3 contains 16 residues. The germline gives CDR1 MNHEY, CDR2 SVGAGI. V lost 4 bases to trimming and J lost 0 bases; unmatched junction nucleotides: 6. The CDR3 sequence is CASSFYRGLMNTEAFF. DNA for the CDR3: TGTGCCAGCAGTTTCTACAGGGGGCTCATGAACACTGAAGCTTTCTTT.

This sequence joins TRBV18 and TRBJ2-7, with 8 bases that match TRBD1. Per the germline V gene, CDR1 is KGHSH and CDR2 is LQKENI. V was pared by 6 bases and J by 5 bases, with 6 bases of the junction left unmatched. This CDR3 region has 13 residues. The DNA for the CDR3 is TGTGCCAGCTCCCTAGGACAGGGTAACGAGCAGTACTTC. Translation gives CASSLGQGNEQYF.

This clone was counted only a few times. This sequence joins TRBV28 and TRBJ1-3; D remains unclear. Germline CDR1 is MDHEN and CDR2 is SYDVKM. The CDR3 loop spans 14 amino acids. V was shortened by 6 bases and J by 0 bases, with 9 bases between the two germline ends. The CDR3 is CASSSRTSGNTIYF. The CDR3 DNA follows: TGTGCCAGCAGCTCTAGGACCTCTGGAAACACCATATATTTT.

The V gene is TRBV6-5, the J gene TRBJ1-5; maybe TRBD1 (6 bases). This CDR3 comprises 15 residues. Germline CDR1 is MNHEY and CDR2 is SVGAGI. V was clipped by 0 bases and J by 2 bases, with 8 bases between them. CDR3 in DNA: TGTGCCAGCAGTTACTCGAACAGGGGCAATCAGCCCCAGCATTTT. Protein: CASSYSNRGNQPQHF.

The CDR3 DNA follows: TGTGCCAGCAGTGAAGAGGCTAGCGGGAGGAAGGGAGCCAAAAACATTCAGTACTTC. Translated, it gives CASSEEASGRKGAKNIQYF. The chain joins TRBV6-1 to TRBJ2-4, with 11 bases lining up with TRBD2. CDR1 and CDR2 (germline): MNHNS, SASEGT. The length of the CDR3 is 19 residues. J gave up 0 bases and V 1 base, and 8 bases lay outside the gene matches.